This TCR beta chain is drawn from a study of shared clonotypes between healthy human individuals. Whole-study findings and limits: An expected dependence of interdonor clonotype sharing on sequencing depth was noted. What rarefaction showed was incomplete sorted-subset sequencing despite large depth.

Profiled with immunoSEQ multiplex PCR; TCRdb holds only in-frame clones, not every one. This table holds roughly 660,000 clones, roughly 91% found once. CD8 memory combined CD45RO+ cells with CCR7-negative CD45RA+ TemRA cells. Turning to this clone: What it recognizes is unknown.

Sequencing input: memory CD8+ T cells from PBMCs. Noted subset: CD45RO+ cells pooled with CCR7-negative TemRA cells. The sequence was collected from a man younger than 35 in good health. Some clones in this sample may be carry-over from other donors' samples.

The CDR3 is CASSTTNTGELFF. CDR3 in DNA: TGTGCCAGCAGTACCACGAACACCGGGGAGCTGTTTTTT. The rearrangement links TRBV27 to TRBJ2-2; D call uncertain. V lost 5 bases and J lost 0, with 4 bases in between. The CDR3 is 13 amino acids. In germline, CDR1 is MNHEY, CDR2 SMNVEV (reference sequence).